This T cell receptor beta chain was recovered during a study of blood T cell repertoires in COVID-19. Study summary: Some COVID-19 samples were acute and others convalescent; all came from the United States, Italy and Spain. Sources were T cells, B-cell-depleted T cells, or PBMCs; the material itself was cDNA or gDNA.

Produced via immunoSEQ multiplex PCR; TCRdb's table is partial and in-frame only. The sample has just over 250,000 clones, about 86% seen once; the top ten hold around 4.1%. Recruits, aged roughly 18 to 89 years, lived in 24 US areas. V lost 3 bases to trimming and J lost 1 base, with 18 bases between them. CDR3 length: 17 residues. Looked up from germline, CDR1 is LNHDA and CDR2 is SQIVND (reference sequence). The origin of this receptor is a man aged 25 to 40 with acute COVID-19. Sequences were obtained from PBMCs or T cells enriched from blood (not recorded which). The V and J genes are TRBV19 and TRBJ1-1; no clear D. This CDR3 is CASSILLIFRGNTEAFF. The CDR3 DNA sequence: TGTGCCAGTAGTATTCTCCTTATCTTTCGGGGGAACACTGAAGCTTTCTTT.